This T cell receptor beta chain was sequenced for a study of healthy donors' naive CD4 and CD8 T cells. About the study: Three donor age groups were sampled: 20-25, 40-50 and 60-70 years; half female. Points from the study as a whole: Bulk sequencing left alpha and beta chains unpaired. Most V and J genes were reportedly biased between naive CD4+ and CD8+ cells.

A remark on this clonotype: What it recognizes is unknown.

Starting from around 500 ng of total RNA, TCR libraries were made with linear amplification. In the original workflow: Some 80,000 TCR alpha transcripts were sequenced from 5 healthy donors. TCRdb re-analysed the reads in MiXCR, keeping a single row per CDR3 protein. TCRdb, not the original authors, processed these V and J calls. The sample contains 180,000 or so distinct CDR3 sequences, around three quarters of which appear only once. Deletions cut 0 bases from V and 6 bases from J, with 12 bases between. Germline assignment: CDR1 GTSNPN and CDR2 SVGIG (reference sequence). The length of the CDR3 is 13 residues.

The chain is built from TRBV30 and TRBJ2-7; a possible D gene is TRBD1 (6 bases). The source is a pool of human donors in good health; the sample pools cells from several healthy donors. Sequencing input: naive CD4+ and CD8+ T cells sorted from blood, pooled from several donors. DNA for the CDR3: TGTGCCTGGAGTGTAGGTACAGGGTGCGAGCAGTACTTC. Residues: CAWSVGTGCEQYF.